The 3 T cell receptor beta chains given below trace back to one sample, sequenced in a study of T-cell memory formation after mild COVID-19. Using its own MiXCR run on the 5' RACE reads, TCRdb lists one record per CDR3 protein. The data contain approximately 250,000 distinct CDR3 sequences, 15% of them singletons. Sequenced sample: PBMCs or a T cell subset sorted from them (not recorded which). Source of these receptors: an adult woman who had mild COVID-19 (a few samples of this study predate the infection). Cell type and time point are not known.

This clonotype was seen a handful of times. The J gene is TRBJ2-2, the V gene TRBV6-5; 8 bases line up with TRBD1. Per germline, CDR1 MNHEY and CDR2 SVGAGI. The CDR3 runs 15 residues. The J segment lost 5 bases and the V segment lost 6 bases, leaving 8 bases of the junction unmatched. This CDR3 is CASRRDRRQTGELFF. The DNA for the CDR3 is TGTGCCAGCAGAAGGGACAGGAGGCAGACCGGGGAGCTGTTTTTT.

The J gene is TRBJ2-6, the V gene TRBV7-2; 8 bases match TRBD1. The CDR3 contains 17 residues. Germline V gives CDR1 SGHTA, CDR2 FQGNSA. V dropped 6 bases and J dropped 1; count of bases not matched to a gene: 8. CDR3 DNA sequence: TGTGCCAGCAGTCGGGGACAGGCTCAATCTGGGGCCAACGTCCTGACTTTC. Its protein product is CASSRGQAQSGANVLTF.

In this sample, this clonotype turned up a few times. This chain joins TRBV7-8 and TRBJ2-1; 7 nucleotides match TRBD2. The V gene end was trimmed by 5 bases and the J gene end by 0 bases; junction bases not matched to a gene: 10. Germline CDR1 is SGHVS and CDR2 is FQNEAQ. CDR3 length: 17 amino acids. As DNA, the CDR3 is TGTGCCAGCAGCGGACGCTTGGGAGGGGCCTCCTACAATGAGCAGTTCTTC. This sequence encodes CASSGRLGGASYNEQFF.